The clone carrying this T cell receptor beta chain showed up many times. The entry originates in a study of CD8 T cells in ankylosing spondylitis. The CDR3 sequence is 14 residues long. Germline CDR1 reads MNHNS; CDR2 reads SASEGT. V was shortened by 5 bases and J by 6 bases, with 14 bases between the two germline ends. One entry per CDR3 protein, called by TCRdb with MiXCR from the 5' RACE reads. The table has roughly 250,000 distinct CDR3 sequences, 8.6% seen once. V is TRBV6-1 and J is TRBJ1-5, with D unresolved. This TCR was recovered from a male donor with ankylosing spondylitis or in good health (not recorded which). The sequenced material came from blood, either unsorted or a sorted T cell fraction (not recorded which). DNA for the CDR3: TGTGCCAGCAGTATTTGGGCGGGGAGTCAGCCCCAGCATTTT. This translates into CASSIWAGSQPQHF.